The 30 T cell receptor beta chains below were found in one sample sequenced in a study of CD8 T cells in ankylosing spondylitis. Study results and caveats: About 8 highly homologous variants formed a TCR beta motif that appeared characteristic of ankylosing spondylitis blood.

The antigens these receptors bind are not known. TCRdb re-derived calls from the 5' RACE reads in MiXCR, one entry per CDR3 protein. Of about 500,000 distinct CDR3 sequences in the sample, about 13% were seen once. The source material was blood, either unsorted or a sorted T cell fraction (not recorded which). These receptors were obtained from a male donor with ankylosing spondylitis.

In its sample, this clonotype was seen a few times. The chain employs TRBV6-2 or TRBV6-3 and TRBJ2-7, with unresolved D. The V and J ends lost 6 bases and 0 bases respectively, with 15 bases between them. Germline CDR1 MNHEY, CDR2 SVGEGT. This CDR3 contains 15 residues. The CDR3 nucleotides are TGTGCCAGCAGCCCCGTCCCGTGGAGCTCCTACGAGCAGTACGTC. This encodes CASSPVPWSSYEQYV.

About this clonotype itself: This may come from a read error, since a much larger clone is one base off. The V and J genes are TRBV4-2 and TRBJ2-5; 7 bases line up with TRBD1. V lost 6 bases to trimming and J lost 1 base; unmatched junction nucleotides: 5. Germline CDR1 reads LGHNA; CDR2 reads YNFKEQ. The CDR3 loop spans 14 amino acids. This CDR3 reads CASRPGTAQETQYF. CDR3 coding DNA: TGTGCCAGCAGACCCGGGACAGCCCAAGAGACCCAGTACTTC.

The chain links TRBV6-2 or TRBV6-3 to TRBJ2-7; D perhaps matches TRBD2 (5 bases). Germline CDR1 and CDR2: MNHEY and SVGEGT. Trimming cost V 6 bases and J 2 bases, with 14 bases left between them. The CDR3 totals 14 residues. CDR3 region: CASRLRDQAYEQYF. The CDR3 DNA reads TGTGCCAGCAGGCTCCGGGATCAAGCCTACGAGCAGTACTTC.

This clonotype was counted only a few times. The chain uses TRBV27 and TRBJ2-7; D gene uncertain. CDR1 and CDR2 from the germline V gene are MNHEY and SMNVEV (reference sequence). The CDR3 runs 12 residues. V was trimmed by 3 bases and J by 3 bases, leaving 6 bases between them. The CDR3 loop reads CASSFFGYEQYF. The CDR3 coding sequence is TGTGCCAGCAGTTTTTTCGGCTACGAGCAGTACTTC.

In this sample, this clonotype turned up once. V and J are TRBV5-8 and TRBJ1-6, with TRBD1 identical over 7 bases. This CDR3 has 13 amino acids. With 9 bases clipped from V and 7 bases from J, the junction kept 7 bases outside the gene matches. CDR1 is SGHTS and CDR2 is YDEGEE in the germline V gene. The CDR3 nucleotides read TGTGCCACCGTGACAGGGCTAAATTCACCCCTCCACTTT. This encodes CATVTGLNSPLHF.

This clonotype has only one observation. V is TRBV27 and J is TRBJ2-1, with 7 positions matching TRBD2. V lost 7 bases and J lost 10; bases outside the gene matches: 19. The CDR3 is 16 amino acids. Germline V gene data show CDR1 as MNHEY and CDR2 as SMNVEV (reference sequence). CDR3 sequence: CASTPRGASGIKEQFF. Here the CDR3 DNA reads TGTGCCAGCACCCCCCGGGGAGCTAGCGGTATTAAAGAGCAGTTCTTC.

This clonotype was seen a few times. The V gene is TRBV29-1, the J gene TRBJ2-5; TRBD2 might be the D (6 bases). Per germline, CDR1 SQVTM and CDR2 ANQGSEA. The V gene lost 6 bases and the J gene lost 3 bases, with 11 bases spanning the gap. CDR3 length: 12 residues. CDR3 residues: CSVQGGEETQYF. In DNA form, the CDR3 reads TGCAGCGTCCAGGGAGGCGAAGAGACCCAGTACTTC.

This clonotype has just a few counts. J is TRBJ2-2 and V is TRBV7-2; a weak D match, TRBD2 (5 bases). The CDR3 is 14 amino acids. V was pared by 7 bases and J by 7 bases, with 16 bases between. CDR1 and CDR2 from the germline V gene are SGHTA and FQGNSA. This CDR3 is CASIRRELSGELFF. In DNA form, the CDR3 reads TGTGCCAGCATCCGAAGGGAGTTGAGCGGGGAGCTGTTTTTT. Combining the CDR3 with reference TRBV7-2 and TRBJ2-2 gives the whole variable domain GAGVSQSPSNKVTEKGKDVELRCDPISGHTALYWYRQSLGQGLEFLIYFQGNSAPDKSGLPSDRFSAERTGGSVSTLTIQRTQQEDSAVYLCASIRRELSGELFFGEGSRLTVL.

This clonotype came up a few times. The chain uses TRBV9 and TRBJ2-1; 7 positions agree with TRBD2. J gave up 7 bases and V 0 bases, and 1 base lay outside the gene matches. The CDR3 totals 13 residues. Looked up from germline, CDR1 is SGDLS and CDR2 is YYNGEE. The CDR3 sequence: CASSVGAGNEQFF. CDR3 nucleotides: TGTGCCAGCAGCGTAGGAGCGGGGAATGAGCAGTTCTTC.

This clonotype has more than one count but fewer than ten. The chain has TRBV3-1 and TRBJ1-4; D uncertain. CDR1 LGHDT and CDR2 YNNKEL come from the germline V gene (reference sequence). Trimming pared 3 bases from V and 8 bases from J, leaving 16 bases between. The CDR3 loop spans 15 amino acids. The CDR3, as DNA: TGTGCCAGCAGCCAGCCCGGAGGGCTCGGGGAAAAACTGTTTTTT. Protein product: CASSQPGGLGEKLFF. Full variable domain (rest looked up from reference TRBV3-1 and TRBJ1-4): DTAVSQTPKYLVTQMGNDKSIKCEQNLGHDTMYWYKQDSKKFLKIMFSYNNKELIINETVPNRFSPKSPDKAHLNLHINSLELGDSAVYFCASSQPGGLGEKLFFGSGTQLSVL.

CDR3 amino acids: CASSSSGTSYGYTF. In DNA form, the CDR3 reads TGTGCCAGCAGTTCGTCCGGGACCTCCTATGGCTACACCTTC. The chain is built from TRBV27 and TRBJ1-2, with D tentatively TRBD1 (5 bases). This CDR3 comprises 14 residues. V was trimmed by 4 bases and J by 4 bases, leaving 13 bases between them. Germline assignment: CDR1 MNHEY and CDR2 SMNVEV (reference sequence).

This clonotype has at least ten counts. V gene TRBV7-2 combines with J gene TRBJ2-1; D gene unclear. Germline CDR1 SGHTA, CDR2 FQGNSA. V was pared by 0 bases and J by 7 bases, with 16 bases between. The CDR3 has 16 amino acids. The CDR3 here is CASSLARSPRRNEQFF. CDR3 in DNA: TGTGCCAGCAGCTTAGCGCGGAGCCCGAGAAGGAATGAGCAGTTCTTC.

This clonotype was detected many times. Written as DNA, the CDR3 is TGTGCCAGCAGCGTAATTCTTGGCAACAATGAGCAGTTCTTC. It encodes CASSVILGNNEQFF. The chain links TRBV9 to TRBJ2-1; D is undetermined. The CDR3 has 14 amino acids. V gave up 1 base and J gave up 5 bases, with 10 bases separating them. Germline V gene lookup returns CDR1 SGDLS and CDR2 YYNGEE.

This clonotype was detected many times. The rearrangement joins TRBV12-3 or TRBV12-4 to TRBJ2-1; D call uncertain. Trimming left V 5 bases short and J 0 bases short, with 17 bases between. The CDR3 is 17 residues long. This CDR3 is CASSLITSTYSYNEQFF. CDR3 bases: TGTGCCAGCAGTCTTATCACATCTACCTACTCCTACAATGAGCAGTTCTTC.

This clonotype has only a few counts. The chain recombines TRBV12-3 or TRBV12-4 with TRBJ2-3, with TRBD2 as a possible D gene (6 bases). The CDR3 extends over 16 amino acids. The V end was cut by 5 bases, the J end by 3 bases, with 18 bases between. DNA for the CDR3: TGTGCCAGCAGTCTGTCGGGCGGGATGGGGACAGATACGCAGTATTTT. It yields the protein CASSLSGGMGTDTQYF.

J is TRBJ1-1 and V is TRBV7-2; D is unclear. The V gene lost 5 bases and the J gene lost 0 bases, with 13 bases spanning the gap. CDR3 length: 15 amino acids. Germline assignment: CDR1 SGHTA and CDR2 FQGNSA. CDR3 residues: CASSPSREMNTEAFF. The CDR3 DNA reads as TGTGCCAGCAGCCCATCCCGGGAGATGAACACTGAAGCTTTCTTT.

In this sample, this clonotype turned up a few times. V usage is TRBV12-5 and J usage is TRBJ2-3, with 8 bases that match TRBD2. The germline V gene encodes CDR1 LGHNT and CDR2 FRNRAP. V lost 5 bases to trimming and J lost 8 bases; unmatched junction nucleotides: 3. The CDR3 is 12 amino acids. The CDR3, as DNA: TGTGCTAGTGGTCCCGGGGGGGCTACGCAGTATTTT. Translating gives CASGPGGATQYF.

This clonotype was seen at least ten times. V and J are TRBV5-1 and TRBJ2-7; 8 positions match TRBD2. CDR1 and CDR2 (germline): SGHRS, YFSETQ. The CDR3 runs to 14 residues. J gave up 4 bases and V 2 bases, and 5 bases lay outside the gene matches. The CDR3 coding sequence is TGCGCCAGCAGCTTTGCGGGAGGACCGTACGAGCAGTACGTC. Translation: CASSFAGGPYEQYV.

In DNA form, the CDR3 reads TGCGCCAGCAGCGTAGCGGGGGCAGATACGCAGTATTTT. Translated: CASSVAGADTQYF. The rearrangement joins TRBV5-1 to TRBJ2-3; 9 bases map to TRBD2. Trimming at V came to 4 bases and at J to 4 bases, leaving 1 base not matched to a gene. The CDR3 runs to 13 residues. Germline CDR1 and CDR2: SGHRS and YFSETQ.

This clonotype has more than one count but fewer than ten. This chain connects TRBV24-1 to TRBJ1-1; D unclear. The CDR3 consists of 14 residues. The germline V and J ends were trimmed by 4 bases and 11 bases, with 19 bases remaining between them. Germline CDR1 is KGHDR and CDR2 is SFDVKD. CDR3 loop: CATSETQRSRGAFF. The CDR3 DNA reads TGTGCCACCAGTGAGACACAGCGAAGTCGGGGTGCTTTCTTT.

This clonotype was observed a handful of times. The chain joins TRBV11-2 to TRBJ2-7; D remains ambiguous. The CDR3 spans 12 residues. V dropped 2 bases and J dropped 6 bases, with 8 bases sitting between them. Germline CDR1 reads SGHAT; CDR2 reads FQNNGV. The CDR3 region is CASSLLAREQYF. As DNA, the CDR3 is TGTGCCAGCAGCTTACTCGCTCGCGAGCAGTACTTC.

This clonotype has more than one count but fewer than ten. The chain's CDR3 is CASSSAGGRGTGELFF. CDR3 bases: TGTGCCAGCAGTTCGGCCGGGGGGCGAGGCACCGGGGAGCTGTTTTTT. V usage is TRBV6-5 and J usage is TRBJ2-2; a possible D gene is TRBD2 (7 bases). Germline-derived CDR1 and CDR2 are MNHEY and SVGAGI. The CDR3 is 16 amino acids. Trimming removed 4 bases from V and 4 bases from J, with 16 bases in between.

This clonotype was seen only a few times. The rearrangement links TRBV5-1 to TRBJ2-1; 8 bases agree with TRBD2. The CDR3 covers 15 residues. J was trimmed by 8 bases and V by 2 bases; bases with no gene match: 9. Germline lookup yields CDR1 SGHRS and CDR2 YFSETQ. The CDR3 DNA reads as TGCGCCAGCAGCTTTTCGGGACTAGAGAACGATGAGCAGTTCTTC. This translates into CASSFSGLENDEQFF. The full variable domain, rest sourced from reference TRBV5-1 and TRBJ2-1, is KAGVTQTPRYLIKTRGQQVTLSCSPISGHRSVSWYQQTPGQGLQFLFEYFSETQRNKGNFPGRFSGRQFSNSRSEMNVSTLELGDSALYLCASSFSGLENDEQFFGPGTRLTVL.

The J gene is TRBJ2-3, the V gene TRBV18; D uncertain. Looked up from germline, CDR1 is KGHSH and CDR2 is LQKENI. The length of the CDR3 is 12 residues. V dropped 2 bases and J dropped 5 bases, with 5 bases sitting between them. The CDR3 DNA reads TGTGCCAGCTCACCAGTGGAAGATACGCAGTATTTT. This codes for CASSPVEDTQYF.

In this sample, this clonotype turned up a few times. The chain uses TRBV27 and TRBJ2-5; 8 nucleotides line up with TRBD1. Losses at the gene ends were 5 bases for V and 4 bases for J; bases not matched to a gene: 3. Germline loops: CDR1 MNHEY, CDR2 SMNVEV (reference sequence). The CDR3 runs to 13 residues. The CDR3 sequence is CASSDRGGETQYF. The CDR3 DNA reads TGTGCCAGCAGTGACAGGGGAGGAGAGACCCAGTACTTC.

This clonotype has just a few counts. The chain has TRBV29-1 and TRBJ2-1; D is perhaps TRBD1 (7 bases). The CDR3 is 13 residues long. The germline V gene encodes CDR1 SQVTM and CDR2 ANQGSEA. The germline V and J ends were trimmed by 3 bases and 7 bases, with 13 bases remaining between them. The CDR3 is CSVDASGGNEQFF. CDR3 sequence (DNA): TGCAGCGTTGACGCTTCAGGGGGGAATGAGCAGTTCTTC.

The chain couples TRBV4-2 to TRBJ1-2, with a weak D call TRBD1 (6 bases). This CDR3 is built from 15 residues. Germline V gene data show CDR1 as LGHNA and CDR2 as YNFKEQ. Trimming removed 5 bases at V and 2 bases at J, with 15 bases between. DNA for the CDR3: TGTGCCAGCAGCTTTACAGGGTCGCCCAACTATGGCTACACCTTC. Its protein is CASSFTGSPNYGYTF.

J is TRBJ2-1 and V is TRBV14; 10 bases align to TRBD2. Germline lookup yields CDR1 SGHDN and CDR2 FVKESK. The CDR3 is 15 amino acids. With V trimmed by 5 bases and J by 9 bases, 10 bases remained unmatched. DNA of the CDR3: TGTGCCAGCAGCTCACTAGCGGGAAAGGTTATTGAGCAGTTCTTC. Amino acids: CASSSLAGKVIEQFF.

At least ten counts were recorded for this clonotype. The chain combines TRBV24-1 with TRBJ2-7, with a weak D call TRBD2 (6 bases). CDR1 and CDR2 from the germline V gene are KGHDR and SFDVKD. Trimming pared 3 bases from V and 0 bases from J, leaving 11 bases between. The CDR3 sequence is 15 residues long. Here the CDR3 DNA reads TGTGCCACCAGTGATGCGACTAGTTCCTCCTACGAGCAGTACGTC. It is translated as CATSDATSSSYEQYV.

This clonotype was counted at least ten times. The chain couples TRBV7-2 to TRBJ2-7, with D uncertain. The ends were cut back, 5 bases at V and 3 bases at J, with 8 bases in the middle. The CDR3 consists of 12 residues. CDR1 is SGHTA, CDR2 FQGNSA, per germline. The CDR3 bases are TGTGCCAGCAGCGTAGTGGTCTACGAGCAGTACTTC. This codes for CASSVVVYEQYF.